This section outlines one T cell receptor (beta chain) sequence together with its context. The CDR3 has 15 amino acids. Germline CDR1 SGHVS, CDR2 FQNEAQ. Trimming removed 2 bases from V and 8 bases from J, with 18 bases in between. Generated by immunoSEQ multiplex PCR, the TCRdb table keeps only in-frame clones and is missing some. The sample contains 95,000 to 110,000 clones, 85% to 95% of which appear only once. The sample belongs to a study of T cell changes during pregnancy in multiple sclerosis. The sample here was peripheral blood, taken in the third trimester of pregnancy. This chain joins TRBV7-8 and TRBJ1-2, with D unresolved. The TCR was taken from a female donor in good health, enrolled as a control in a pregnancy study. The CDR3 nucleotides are TGTGCCAGCAGCTTAATTGAGGGTGGGGTAGAGGGCTACACCTTC. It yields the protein CASSLIEGGVEGYTF.